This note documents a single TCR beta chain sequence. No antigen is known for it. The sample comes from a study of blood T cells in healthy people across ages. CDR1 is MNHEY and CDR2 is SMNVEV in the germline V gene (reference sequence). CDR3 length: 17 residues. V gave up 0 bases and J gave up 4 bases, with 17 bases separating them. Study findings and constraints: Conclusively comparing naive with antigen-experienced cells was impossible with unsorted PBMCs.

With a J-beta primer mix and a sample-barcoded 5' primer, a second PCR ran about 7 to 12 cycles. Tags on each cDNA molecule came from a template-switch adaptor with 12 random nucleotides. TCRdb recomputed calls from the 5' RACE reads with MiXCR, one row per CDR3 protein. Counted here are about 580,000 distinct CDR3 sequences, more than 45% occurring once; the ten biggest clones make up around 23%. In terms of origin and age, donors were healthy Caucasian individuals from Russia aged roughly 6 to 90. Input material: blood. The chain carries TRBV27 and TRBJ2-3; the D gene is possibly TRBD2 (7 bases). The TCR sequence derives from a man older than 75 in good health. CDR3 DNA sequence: TGTGCCAGCAGTTTATCCGGGGGGCAGGGTTTCCCAGATACGCAGTATTTT. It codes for CASSLSGGQGFPDTQYF.